The rows below give T cell receptor beta chains drawn from one sample of a study of identical twins. TCRdb called the 5' RACE reads again in MiXCR, with one record for every CDR3 protein. The sample shows roughly 750,000 distinct CDR3 sequences, approximately 21% of them seen only once. These same data were also listed under a study on T cells expressing NK-cell markers.

Sequenced input: PBMCs. Receptor source: a woman aged 18-29 years in good health. Each CDR3 is given with its conserved first and last residue. D genes are given only for firm matches. The size entry is marked missing in some rows and otherwise reads once, few, many or a size class.

D gene,V gene,J gene,clone size,CDR3 protein,CDR3 DNA
.,TRBV7-9,TRBJ1-6,.,CASSLIPLGSPLHF,TGTGCCAGCAGCTTAATCCCCCTCGGTTCACCCCTCCACTTT
TRBD1,TRBV5-1,TRBJ2-3,.,CASSSLTDRAADTQYF,TGCGCCAGCAGCTCTTTAACGGACAGGGCGGCAGATACGCAGTATTTT
TRBD1,TRBV20-1,TRBJ1-2,few,CSAAETGRGYTF,TGCAGTGCCGCCGAGACAGGGCGCGGCTACACCTTC
TRBD2,TRBV5-1,TRBJ2-3,.,CASSFYSGTSGITDTQYF,TGCGCCAGCAGCTTTTATTCGGGGACTAGCGGGATTACAGATACGCAGTATTTT
.,TRBV10-3,TRBJ1-1,few,CATHWGNTEAFF,TGTGCCACCCATTGGGGGAACACTGAAGCTTTCTTT
TRBD1,TRBV12-3/TRBV12-4,TRBJ1-2,.,CASSLGTGMMYGYTF,TGTGCCAGCAGTTTAGGGACAGGGATGATGTATGGCTACACCTTC
TRBD1,TRBV20-1,TRBJ1-4,.,CSATRTGSREKLFF,TGCAGTGCTACCAGGACAGGGTCGCGTGAAAAACTGTTTTTT
TRBD2,TRBV20-1,TRBJ2-5,.,CSAAPGGRETQYF,TGCAGTGCTGCCCCGGGGGGGCGGGAGACCCAGTACTTC
TRBD2,TRBV6-6,TRBJ2-1,many,CASGLAGNEQFF,TGTGCCAGTGGACTAGCGGGAAATGAGCAGTTCTTC
TRBD2,TRBV7-8,TRBJ2-7,.,CASSLGRAGSYEQYF,TGTGCCAGCAGCCTCGGTCGAGCGGGGTCCTACGAGCAGTACTTC
.,TRBV3-1,TRBJ1-4,.,CASSQDSGDPNEKLFF,TGTGCCAGCAGCCAAGACTCCGGGGATCCTAATGAAAAACTGTTTTTT
.,TRBV29-1,TRBJ1-2,many,CSVLRHDYGYTF,TGCAGCGTTCTACGGCACGACTATGGCTACACCTTC
TRBD1,TRBV5-1,TRBJ1-2,few,CASSQDRGKGYTF,TGCGCCAGCAGCCAGGACAGGGGGAAGGGCTACACCTTC
TRBD1,TRBV3-1,TRBJ2-7,.,CASSNLRADRGPEQYF,TGTGCCAGCAGCAATCTACGTGCAGACAGGGGGCCCGAGCAGTACTTC
TRBD2,TRBV24-1,TRBJ2-5,few,CATSDGRLAGMETQYF,TGTGCCACCAGTGATGGGCGACTAGCGGGTATGGAGACCCAGTACTTC
.,TRBV7-8,TRBJ2-2,.,CASSIINPRDTGELFF,TGTGCCAGCAGCATTATAAACCCGAGGGACACCGGGGAGCTGTTTTTT
.,TRBV7-2,TRBJ2-1,.,CASSYRDPYNEQFF,TGTGCCAGCAGCTACAGGGATCCCTACAATGAGCAGTTCTTC
.,TRBV12-3/TRBV12-4,TRBJ1-6,few,CASSLGWHSPLHF,TGTGCCAGCAGTTTAGGTTGGCATTCACCCCTCCACTTT
.,TRBV10-3,TRBJ2-1,.,CAISGGTGSLDGGYNEQFF,TGTGCCATCAGTGGCGGTACAGGTAGCCTCGACGGGGGTTACAATGAGCAGTTCTTC
.,TRBV2,TRBJ2-7,.,CASSEALSSYEQYF,TGTGCCAGCAGTGAAGCGCTTAGCTCCTACGAGCAGTACTTC
.,TRBV7-9,TRBJ2-7,few,CASSFIDSPSYEQYF,TGTGCCAGCAGCTTCATCGACAGCCCCTCCTACGAGCAGTACTTC
TRBD2,TRBV7-9,TRBJ2-3,many,CASSFLAGAGDTQYF,TGTGCCAGCAGCTTCCTAGCGGGGGCCGGGGATACGCAGTATTTT
.,TRBV5-1,TRBJ2-3,few,CASSRDQVTDTQYF,TGCGCCAGCAGCAGGGACCAGGTCACAGATACGCAGTATTTT
TRBD2,TRBV7-7,TRBJ2-2,.,CASSQITSVKTGELFF,TGTGCCAGCAGCCAAATAACTAGCGTGAAGACCGGGGAGCTGTTTTTT
.,TRBV5-1,TRBJ2-3,.,CASSRRNLGDTQYF,TGCGCCAGCAGCCGGAGGAATCTTGGGGATACGCAGTATTTT